Listed below are T cell receptor beta chains from one sample, sequenced in a study of blood T cell repertoires in COVID-19. The repertoire was sequenced with immunoSEQ multiplex PCR; TCRdb's copy has only in-frame clones and lacks some. The sample lists around 170,000 clones, roughly 88% seen once, with 4% to 5% in the top ten. The specimen was peripheral blood. These receptors were collected from a woman in her 30s with acute or convalescent COVID-19. Both conserved end residues are part of each CDR3. The order of the fields is J gene, D gene, clone size, V gene, CDR3 DNA, CDR3 protein. A D gene is named only where the DNA matches it firmly. Size is stated for part of the rows, as once, few or many counts, or as a class when the clone is expanded.

j_gene: TRBJ2-2
d_gene: NA
abundance: NA
v_gene: TRBV27
CDR3nt: TGTGCCAGCAGTCGCCTACGCTCGGGAGATGGCACCGGGGAGCTGTTTTTT
CDR3aa: CASSRLRSGDGTGELFF

j_gene: TRBJ2-1
d_gene: TRBD2
abundance: NA
v_gene: TRBV3-1/TRBV3-2
CDR3nt: TGTGCCAGCAGCCAGGATAGCGGGAGGGCCCAGTTCTTC
CDR3aa: CASSQDSGRAQFF

j_gene: TRBJ2-3
d_gene: NA
abundance: NA
v_gene: TRBV18
CDR3nt: TGTGCCAGCTCTGGCCTCGGGATCTCTGCCAACACAGATACGCAGTATTTT
CDR3aa: CASSGLGISANTDTQYF

j_gene: TRBJ1-1
d_gene: NA
abundance: NA
v_gene: TRBV5-1
CDR3nt: TGCGCCAGCAGCAACCCGGGGGGTACTGAAGCTTTCTTT
CDR3aa: CASSNPGGTEAFF

j_gene: TRBJ1-2
d_gene: NA
abundance: NA
v_gene: TRBV5-6
CDR3nt: TGTGCCAGCAGCTTCGGGGGAGGGGAAGACACCTTC
CDR3aa: CASSFGGGEDTF

j_gene: TRBJ1-1
d_gene: TRBD1
abundance: NA
v_gene: TRBV7-9
CDR3nt: TGTGCCAGCAGCCTCGGGACAGGGGGTTTGAGGGCTTTCTTT
CDR3aa: CASSLGTGGLRAFF

j_gene: TRBJ2-5
d_gene: TRBD1
abundance: NA
v_gene: TRBV11-2
CDR3nt: TGTGCCAGCAGCCCCGGGACAGCAAAAGAGACCCAGTACTTC
CDR3aa: CASSPGTAKETQYF

j_gene: TRBJ2-3
d_gene: TRBD2
abundance: NA
v_gene: TRBV10-2
CDR3nt: TGCGCCACCGGGACTAGCGGGAGCACAGATACGCAGTATTTT
CDR3aa: CATGTSGSTDTQYF

j_gene: TRBJ2-2
d_gene: NA
abundance: NA
v_gene: TRBV7-6
CDR3nt: TGTGCCAGCAGAGATGAGGGGGAGCTGTTTTTT
CDR3aa: CASRDEGELFF

j_gene: TRBJ2-7
d_gene: TRBD1
abundance: NA
v_gene: TRBV5-1
CDR3nt: TGCGCCAGCAGCAGGACCGGGACAGGGAGTTACGAGCAGTACTTC
CDR3aa: CASSRTGTGSYEQYF

j_gene: TRBJ2-3
d_gene: TRBD1
abundance: NA
v_gene: TRBV20-1
CDR3nt: TGCAGTGCTAGTCCCTTTGACAGGGGTGGGACAGATACGCAGTATTTT
CDR3aa: CSASPFDRGGTDTQYF

j_gene: TRBJ1-1
d_gene: TRBD1
abundance: NA
v_gene: TRBV7-9
CDR3nt: TGTGCCAGCAGCCCGTTTGGGCAGGGGGGAACTGAAGCTTTCTTT
CDR3aa: CASSPFGQGGTEAFF

j_gene: TRBJ1-6
d_gene: NA
abundance: NA
v_gene: TRBV28
CDR3nt: TGTGCCAGCGGACAGCCTTATAATTCACCCCTCCACTTT
CDR3aa: CASGQPYNSPLHF

j_gene: TRBJ1-2
d_gene: NA
abundance: NA
v_gene: TRBV7-2
CDR3nt: TGTGCCAGCAGCTTTAATAACTATGGCTACACCTTC
CDR3aa: CASSFNNYGYTF

j_gene: TRBJ1-2
d_gene: NA
abundance: NA
v_gene: TRBV28
CDR3nt: TGTGCCAGCAGTTTATACCTGGACAGCTTCTATGGCTACACCTTC
CDR3aa: CASSLYLDSFYGYTF

j_gene: TRBJ1-2
d_gene: NA
abundance: NA
v_gene: TRBV10-3
CDR3nt: TGTGCCATCAGTCCAGGGCTTACTGGCTACACCTTC
CDR3aa: CAISPGLTGYTF

j_gene: TRBJ1-2
d_gene: TRBD1
abundance: NA
v_gene: TRBV28
CDR3nt: TGTGCCAGCAGGTCCGGGACAGGGGATGGCTACACCTTC
CDR3aa: CASRSGTGDGYTF

j_gene: TRBJ2-1
d_gene: TRBD2
abundance: NA
v_gene: TRBV6-5
CDR3nt: TGTGCCACCTTAGCGGGGCCTGGCAATGAGCAGTTCTTC
CDR3aa: CATLAGPGNEQFF

j_gene: TRBJ2-7
d_gene: TRBD1
abundance: NA
v_gene: TRBV30
CDR3nt: TGTGCCTGGAAGGTCGGGACAGGGGTCTACGAGCAGTACTTC
CDR3aa: CAWKVGTGVYEQYF

j_gene: TRBJ2-1
d_gene: NA
abundance: NA
v_gene: TRBV20-1
CDR3nt: TGCAGTGCTACTTTAGCTGGTGAGCAGTTCTTC
CDR3aa: CSATLAGEQFF

j_gene: TRBJ1-5
d_gene: TRBD1
abundance: NA
v_gene: TRBV28
CDR3nt: TGTGCCAGCAGTACGAGACAGGGGGCGCTTGTTCAGCCCCAGCATTTT
CDR3aa: CASSTRQGALVQPQHF

j_gene: TRBJ2-1
d_gene: TRBD1
abundance: NA
v_gene: TRBV5-1
CDR3nt: TGCGCCAGCAGCCCGGGGACAGGCTCCTACAATGAGCAGTTCTTC
CDR3aa: CASSPGTGSYNEQFF

j_gene: TRBJ2-1
d_gene: NA
abundance: NA
v_gene: TRBV7-8
CDR3nt: TGTGCCAGCAGCTTAGCGCGAGGTTGGGAGCAGTTCTTC
CDR3aa: CASSLARGWEQFF

j_gene: TRBJ2-7
d_gene: TRBD1
abundance: once
v_gene: TRBV4-1
CDR3nt: TGCGCCAGCAGCCAAGATCCCCAGGGGGCACGGTACTTC
CDR3aa: CASSQDPQGARYF

j_gene: TRBJ2-3
d_gene: TRBD2
abundance: NA
v_gene: TRBV7-9
CDR3nt: TGTGCCAGCAGCCCGCCGGGACTAAGCACAGATACGCAGTATTTT
CDR3aa: CASSPPGLSTDTQYF

j_gene: TRBJ2-6
d_gene: TRBD1
abundance: NA
v_gene: TRBV30
CDR3nt: TGTGCCTGGGGGACCGGGACAGCCTCTGGGGCCAACGTCCTGACTTTC
CDR3aa: CAWGTGTASGANVLTF

j_gene: TRBJ1-3
d_gene: NA
abundance: few
v_gene: TRBV27
CDR3nt: TGTGCCAGCAGTTTACAGGGCTCTGGAAACACCATATATTTT
CDR3aa: CASSLQGSGNTIYF

j_gene: TRBJ2-2
d_gene: TRBD2
abundance: NA
v_gene: TRBV5-1
CDR3nt: TGCGCCAGCAGCGGTGGGACTAGCGAGTACACCGGGGAGCTGTTTTTT
CDR3aa: CASSGGTSEYTGELFF

j_gene: TRBJ1-1
d_gene: NA
abundance: few
v_gene: TRBV2
CDR3nt: TGTGCCAGCAGGGCGGACAGGAACACTGAAGCTTTCTTT
CDR3aa: CASRADRNTEAFF

j_gene: TRBJ1-2
d_gene: NA
abundance: NA
v_gene: TRBV7-8
CDR3nt: TGTGCCAGCAGCCAACATGGACTGCCCTACACCTTC
CDR3aa: CASSQHGLPYTF

j_gene: TRBJ2-1
d_gene: NA
abundance: NA
v_gene: TRBV11-2
CDR3nt: TGTGCCAGCACCTTAGCCGGTATGAACAATGAGCAGTTCTTC
CDR3aa: CASTLAGMNNEQFF

j_gene: TRBJ1-6
d_gene: TRBD1
abundance: NA
v_gene: TRBV5-3
CDR3nt: TGTGCCAGAAGGGCTAAGACAGGGAACGATTCACCCCTCCACTTT
CDR3aa: CARRAKTGNDSPLHF

j_gene: TRBJ2-1
d_gene: NA
abundance: NA
v_gene: TRBV3-1/TRBV3-2
CDR3nt: TGTGCCAGCAGCCAAGCGCGGACAGACAATGAGCAGTTCTTC
CDR3aa: CASSQARTDNEQFF

j_gene: TRBJ1-2
d_gene: NA
abundance: NA
v_gene: TRBV28
CDR3nt: TGTGCCTGCCTAAGTAGAGGAGATGGCTACACCTTC
CDR3aa: CACLSRGDGYTF

j_gene: TRBJ2-7
d_gene: TRBD2
abundance: NA
v_gene: TRBV30
CDR3nt: TGTGCCTGGGGGACTAGCGGGACTGGCTACGAGCAGTACTTC
CDR3aa: CAWGTSGTGYEQYF

j_gene: TRBJ2-3
d_gene: NA
abundance: NA
v_gene: TRBV5-1
CDR3nt: TGCGCCAGCAGCTTACAGGGATTCCGGCAGTATTTT
CDR3aa: CASSLQGFRQYF

j_gene: TRBJ2-3
d_gene: NA
abundance: NA
v_gene: TRBV20-1
CDR3nt: TGCAGTGCTAGTTCGGCTAGCGCGTCCACAGATACGCAGTATTTT
CDR3aa: CSASSASASTDTQYF

j_gene: TRBJ1-3
d_gene: NA
abundance: NA
v_gene: TRBV3-1/TRBV3-2
CDR3nt: TGTGCCAGCCTGGACACCTCTGGAAACACCATATATTTT
CDR3aa: CASLDTSGNTIYF

j_gene: TRBJ2-7
d_gene: NA
abundance: NA
v_gene: TRBV24-1
CDR3nt: TGTGCCACCAGTCAAGGACCGCTGGGGCCAGCCTACGAGCAGTACTTC
CDR3aa: CATSQGPLGPAYEQYF

j_gene: TRBJ2-7
d_gene: NA
abundance: NA
v_gene: TRBV5-1
CDR3nt: TGCGCCAGCAGCTTGCGGGAAACCTACGAGCAGTACTTC
CDR3aa: CASSLRETYEQYF

j_gene: TRBJ2-7
d_gene: NA
abundance: NA
v_gene: TRBV7-8
CDR3nt: TGTGCCAGCAGCCCGCGAGGGCTAGTTGAGCAGTACTTC
CDR3aa: CASSPRGLVEQYF

j_gene: TRBJ2-5
d_gene: NA
abundance: NA
v_gene: TRBV5-1
CDR3nt: TGCGCCAGCAGCCTCCTCCCATGGACAGCCGAAGAGACCCAGTACTTC
CDR3aa: CASSLLPWTAEETQYF

j_gene: TRBJ2-2
d_gene: NA
abundance: NA
v_gene: TRBV19
CDR3nt: TGTGCCAGTACTAGGGGAAGTACGAACACCGGGGAGCTGTTTTTT
CDR3aa: CASTRGSTNTGELFF

j_gene: TRBJ2-1
d_gene: NA
abundance: NA
v_gene: TRBV5-1
CDR3nt: TGCGCCAGCAGCTTACCCAGCAATGAGCAGTTCTTC
CDR3aa: CASSLPSNEQFF

j_gene: TRBJ2-1
d_gene: TRBD2
abundance: NA
v_gene: TRBV29-1
CDR3nt: TGCAGCGGCGGGAGTCCAGAGTACAATGAGCAGTTCTTC
CDR3aa: CSGGSPEYNEQFF

j_gene: TRBJ1-4
d_gene: NA
abundance: NA
v_gene: TRBV30
CDR3nt: TGTGCCTGGAGTGGAACAGTCGATGAAAAACTGTTTTTT
CDR3aa: CAWSGTVDEKLFF

j_gene: TRBJ2-7
d_gene: NA
abundance: NA
v_gene: TRBV2
CDR3nt: TGTGCCAGCAAGAAAGGAGGGCCCGACGAGCAGTACTTC
CDR3aa: CASKKGGPDEQYF